This T cell receptor beta chain was sequenced during a study of T cell repertoires in cytomegalovirus infection. Study background: Public TCR beta signatures marked donors with CMV infection and the matching HLA.

With respect to this clonotype: Its antigen remains unidentified. One junction end does not reproduce the germline sequence, and a read error may be involved.

TCRdb itself ran the reads through MiXCR, one entry per CDR3 protein. The sample consists of 400,000 to 550,000 distinct CDR3 sequences, roughly 12% of them appearing once. The germline CDR1 and CDR2 sequences are SGHTA and FQGNSA. This CDR3 comprises 14 residues. Study-level points and caveats: It was HLA-C-restricted CMV-specific TCR beta clonotypes that dominated the response ex vivo. Carriage of CMV together with the relevant HLA was identifiable through cumulative public TCR beta family frequency.

This chain uses TRBV7-2 with TRBJ1-5; possible D gene TRBD1, 6 bases. The origin of this receptor is a human donor in good health (CMV status not recorded). Some clones in this sample may be carry-over from other donors' samples. Specimen: PBMCs. The CDR3 sequence: CVSSSQGFGQPQHF. DNA of the CDR3: TGTGTCAGCAGCTCACAGGGATTTGGTCAGCCCCAGCATTTT.